Below, 29 T cell receptor beta chains from the same sample are listed, as sequenced in a study of shared clonotypes between healthy human individuals. Using immunoSEQ multiplex PCR, the repertoire was profiled, and TCRdb retains in-frame clones only, with some absent. The sample contains some 2,000,000 clones, over 85% of which appear only once. Sequencing was done on a sample of naive CD4+ T cells sorted from blood. Subset noted: CD45RA+ positively selected. The receptors were sampled from a man aged 18 to 29 in good health.

J is TRBJ2-2 and V is TRBV5-1, with TRBD2 identical over 11 bases. The CDR3 spans 18 residues. The germline gives CDR1 SGHRS, CDR2 YFSETQ. J lost 0 bases, V lost 4 bases, and 8 bases had no gene match. CDR3 sequence (DNA): TGCGCCAGCAGCCGGGGACTAGCGGAACTAACGAACACCGGGGAGCTGTTTTTT. This translates into CASSRGLAELTNTGELFF.

The chain has TRBV29-1 and TRBJ2-2; 8 bases are a match to TRBD2. The CDR3 has 14 amino acids. Looked up from germline, CDR1 is SQVTM and CDR2 is ANQGSEA. After removal of 7 bases from V and 6 bases from J, the junction contained 10 bases not matched to a gene. This CDR3 is CSATRGGRAGELFF. The CDR3 nucleotides read TGCAGCGCTACTCGGGGGGGCCGCGCCGGGGAGCTGTTTTTT.

This chain joins TRBV5-1 and TRBJ2-7; D might be TRBD2 (7 bases). This CDR3 is built from 16 residues. CDR1 is SGHRS, CDR2 YFSETQ, per germline. Between the trimmed V and J ends, which lost 1 base and 2 bases, there was a span of 16 bases. The CDR3 loop reads CASSLRKGGLTYEQYF. In DNA form, the CDR3 reads TGCGCCAGCAGCTTGAGGAAGGGGGGGCTCACCTACGAGCAGTACTTC.

The rearrangement links TRBV5-4 to TRBJ2-5, with a tentative D call TRBD2 (5 bases). V lost 0 bases and J 5 bases, leaving 11 bases between the germline ends. Germline CDR1 reads SGHNT; CDR2 reads YYREEE (reference sequence). This CDR3 region has 14 residues. The CDR3: CASSLGGRSETQYF. CDR3 sequence (DNA): TGTGCCAGCAGCTTGGGAGGGAGAAGCGAGACCCAGTACTTC.

This clone was recorded once. This sequence joins TRBV7-9 and TRBJ2-7; D ambiguous. Germline V CDR1 and CDR2: SEHNR, FQNEAQ (reference sequence). The CDR3 is 11 amino acids. Deletions cut 5 bases from V and 6 bases from J, with 8 bases between. The CDR3 sequence: CASSHQLEQYF. The CDR3 region has the DNA TGTGCCAGCAGCCACCAGCTCGAGCAGTACTTC.

The rearrangement uses TRBV4-3 and TRBJ1-5; maybe TRBD1 (6 bases). The germline gives CDR1 LGHNA, CDR2 YSLEER. The length of the CDR3 is 15 residues. V gave up 0 bases and J gave up 7 bases, with 13 bases separating them. The CDR3 sequence: CASSQDMSGTQPQHF. In nucleotides, the CDR3 is TGCGCCAGCAGCCAAGATATGAGCGGGACACAGCCCCAGCATTTT.

The chain combines TRBV10-3 with TRBJ1-4, with D unresolved. This CDR3 region has 16 residues. V lost 0 bases and J 10 bases, leaving 18 bases between the germline ends. From germline, CDR1 is ENHRY and CDR2 SYGVKD. The CDR3 region is CAISESNDSNRVKLFF. The CDR3 DNA sequence: TGTGCCATCAGTGAGTCGAATGACTCGAACCGAGTAAAACTGTTTTTT.

This sequence joins TRBV5-1 and TRBJ1-4; 8 bases agree with TRBD1. The junction had 15 bases not matched to a gene; V was cut back by 4 bases and J by 4 bases. Germline lookup yields CDR1 SGHRS and CDR2 YFSETQ. The CDR3 sequence is 18 residues long. CDR3 region: CASSRLSTGVTFNEKLFF. The DNA for the CDR3 is TGCGCCAGCAGCCGTCTTTCGACAGGGGTTACTTTTAATGAAAAACTGTTTTTT.

The V call is TRBV6-5, the J call TRBJ1-3; 9 bases are a match to TRBD1. J was trimmed by 4 bases and V by 7 bases; bases with no gene match: 8. The CDR3 consists of 15 residues. Germline loops: CDR1 MNHEY, CDR2 SVGAGI. The CDR3 nucleotides are TGTGCCAGCAAAAGAGGGACAGGGCCGGGAAACACCATATATTTT. It encodes CASKRGTGPGNTIYF.

This chain joins TRBV10-3 and TRBJ2-1; 10 bases line up with TRBD2. Trimming at V came to 4 bases and at J to 8 bases, leaving 11 bases not matched to a gene. From germline, CDR1 is ENHRY and CDR2 SYGVKD. The CDR3 covers 16 residues. The CDR3 nucleotides read TGTGCCATCAGTGCCGGTGGAAGCGGGAGGGAGCATGAGCAGTTCTTC. This gives the protein CAISAGGSGREHEQFF.

The rearrangement joins TRBV18 to TRBJ1-3, with D hard to call. Germline V gives CDR1 KGHSH, CDR2 LQKENI. With 4 bases removed from V and 1 base from J, the gap between germline ends came to 17 bases. CDR3 length equals 17 residues. The CDR3 nucleotides are TGTGCCAGCTCACAATCTGAGGTGACCCTTTCTGGAAACACCATATATTTT. Its protein product is CASSQSEVTLSGNTIYF.

The J gene is TRBJ1-2, the V gene TRBV4-1; D gene ambiguous. V was shortened by 0 bases and J by 2 bases, with 10 bases between the two germline ends. The CDR3 has 15 residues. The germline V gene has CDR1 MGHRA and CDR2 YSYEKL. CDR3 in amino acids: CASSQEVTVNYGYTF. CDR3 nucleotides: TGCGCCAGCAGCCAAGAAGTGACGGTGAACTATGGCTACACCTTC.

This chain uses TRBV6-5 with TRBJ2-5, with no clear D. V lost 0 bases and J 5 bases, leaving 13 bases between the germline ends. CDR1 is MNHEY and CDR2 is SVGAGI in the germline V gene. This CDR3 spans 15 amino acids. The CDR3 reads CASSYSHYDYETQYF. The CDR3 nucleotides read TGTGCCAGCAGTTACTCGCACTACGATTATGAGACCCAGTACTTC.

Only one count was recorded for this clone. The chain links TRBV4-1 to TRBJ1-1; a possible D gene is TRBD1 (6 bases). Germline CDR1 is MGHRA and CDR2 is YSYEKL. Between the trimmed V and J ends, which lost 5 bases and 0 bases, there was a span of 10 bases. The CDR3 contains 14 residues. CDR3 coding DNA: TGCGCCAGCAGCTCAACAGGGTTGAACACTGAAGCTTTCTTT. Amino acids: CASSSTGLNTEAFF.

The chain joins TRBV18 to TRBJ2-3; TRBD2 aligns across 10 bases. Germline CDR1 reads KGHSH; CDR2 reads LQKENI. The CDR3 is 17 amino acids. V lost 3 bases, J lost 5 bases, and 11 bases stayed unmatched. The CDR3 nucleotides read TGTGCCAGCTCACCGCAAACTAGCGGGGCTTCATTAGATACGCAGTATTTT. It encodes CASSPQTSGASLDTQYF.

Details on this clone: This sample includes further DNA sequences coding for the same CDR3. The V gene is TRBV6-5, the J gene TRBJ2-7; possibly TRBD2 for D (5 bases). There are 13 residues in the CDR3. V lost 3 bases and J lost 0, with 6 bases in between. The V gene's germline CDR1 is MNHEY and CDR2 SVGAGI. CDR3 protein: CASSYRDSYEQYF. The CDR3 nucleotides read TGTGCCAGCAGTTATCGGGACTCCTACGAGCAGTACTTC.

The genes are TRBV29-1 and TRBJ1-3; D gene unclear. The CDR3 runs 14 residues. V shed 4 bases and J shed 0 bases, with 10 bases lying between them. Germline V gene data show CDR1 as SQVTM and CDR2 as ANQGSEA. CDR3 nucleotide sequence: TGCAGCGTTGCGCTAGGGCCCTCTGGAAACACCATATATTTT. Amino acid sequence: CSVALGPSGNTIYF.

The J gene is TRBJ2-5, the V gene TRBV10-3; D may match TRBD1 or TRBD2 (5 bases each). The end of the DNA aligns better with TRBJ2-7, so the J call may be wrong. Germline-derived CDR1 and CDR2 are ENHRY and SYGVKD. This CDR3 has 13 amino acids. CDR3 protein: CAIMDGAGYEQYF. The CDR3 bases are TGTGCCATCATGGATGGGGCGGGCTACGAGCAGTACTTC.

The chain joins TRBV5-5 to TRBJ2-7; D is ambiguous. CDR1 and CDR2 from the germline V gene are SGHKS and YYEKEE (reference sequence). Trimming stripped 6 bases from V and 3 bases from J, with 10 bases between. This CDR3 is 12 amino acids long. The CDR3 DNA sequence: TGTGCCAGCATCTCTAACAACTACGAGCAGTACTTC. Protein product: CASISNNYEQYF.

This chain connects TRBV4-1 to TRBJ1-5; no reliable D call. V was trimmed by 0 bases and J by 7 bases, leaving 13 bases between them. From germline, CDR1 is MGHRA and CDR2 YSYEKL. This CDR3 has 15 residues. In nucleotides, the CDR3 is TGCGCCAGCAGCCAAGAATGGGGATCGGGACAGCCCCAGCATTTT. It specifies CASSQEWGSGQPQHF.

The gene calls are TRBV5-8 and TRBJ2-7; TRBD1 agrees at 8 bases. CDR1 is SGHTS, CDR2 YDEGEE, per germline. Trimming took 4 bases from V and 2 from J; bases not matched to a gene: 23. This CDR3 has 20 amino acids. As DNA, the CDR3 is TGTGCCAGCAGCCCCTCCACAGGGGGGCTGATCGGGGGCTACCCCTACGAGCAGTACTTC. Protein product: CASSPSTGGLIGGYPYEQYF.

The gene calls are TRBV4-3 and TRBJ2-5; 8 positions agree with TRBD1. Losses at the gene ends were 2 bases for V and 4 bases for J; bases not matched to a gene: 3. From germline, CDR1 is LGHNA and CDR2 YSLEER. This CDR3 region has 14 residues. Here the CDR3 reads CASSQRTGSETQYF. In DNA, the CDR3 is TGCGCCAGCAGCCAAAGGACAGGGTCAGAGACCCAGTACTTC.

Comment on this clone: The same CDR3 can be traced to other DNA sequences in this sample. The CDR3, as DNA: TGTGCCAGCAGTACGGGACAGGGGAACACCGGGGAGCTGTTTTTT. Its translation is CASSTGQGNTGELFF. The chain uses TRBV28 and TRBJ2-2, with 9 bases fitting TRBD1. From germline, CDR1 is MDHEN and CDR2 SYDVKM. The CDR3 has 15 residues. V was clipped by 5 bases and J by 1 base; unmatched bases: 2.

The chain carries TRBV6-1 and TRBJ1-5; D is perhaps TRBD1 (5 bases). Trimming took off 1 base at V and 0 bases at J, with 13 bases between the two ends. The CDR3 spans 17 residues. The germline gives CDR1 MNHNS, CDR2 SASEGT. The chain's CDR3 is CASSEDQGGFSNQPQHF. CDR3 DNA sequence: TGTGCCAGCAGTGAAGATCAGGGAGGATTTAGCAATCAGCCCCAGCATTTT.

V is TRBV6-1 and J is TRBJ1-2, with D perhaps TRBD1 (6 bases). Germline V gene lookup returns CDR1 MNHNS and CDR2 SASEGT. Deletions cut 3 bases from V and 6 bases from J, with 20 bases between. The CDR3 has 16 amino acids. The CDR3 sequence: CASSDVWTAGMDGYTF. CDR3 nucleotides: TGTGCCAGCAGTGACGTCTGGACAGCGGGAATGGATGGCTACACCTTC.

This clone has a single count. V and J are TRBV7-9 and TRBJ1-4, with 8 nucleotides matching TRBD1. V was clipped by 7 bases and J by 0 bases; unmatched bases: 7. The CDR3 length is 16 residues. CDR1 and CDR2 (germline): SEHNR, FQNEAQ (reference sequence). The DNA for the CDR3 is TGTGCCAGCACTTCGGGACAGGTAGCAACTAATGAAAAACTGTTTTTT. Encoded protein: CASTSGQVATNEKLFF.

This chain uses TRBV20-1 with TRBJ2-3; 8 nucleotides match TRBD2. The V segment lost 6 bases and the J segment 5 bases; nucleotides outside the gene matches: 1. The CDR3 runs to 11 residues. Germline CDR1 DFQATT, CDR2 SNEGSKA (reference sequence). The CDR3 loop is CSAGTRDTQYF. The CDR3 DNA reads TGCAGTGCCGGGACTAGAGATACGCAGTATTTT.

Note on this clone: Other DNA sequences in the sample encode the same CDR3. The chain links TRBV18 to TRBJ1-4; 7 bases line up with TRBD1. Per germline, CDR1 KGHSH and CDR2 LQKENI. This CDR3 contains 14 residues. The trim removed 6 bases at V and 3 bases at J, leaving 4 bases unmatched. The CDR3 loop is CASSLGTANEKLFF. DNA for the CDR3: TGTGCCAGCTCCCTGGGGACAGCTAATGAAAAACTGTTTTTT.

This clone turned up a few times. V is TRBV9 and J is TRBJ1-4; tentatively, D is TRBD1 (5 bases). Trimming shortened V by 2 bases and J by 8 bases, and 13 bases separated the two germline ends. The CDR3 covers 14 residues. Germline-derived CDR1 and CDR2 are SGDLS and YYNGEE. The CDR3 sequence: CASSVGGEREKLFF. DNA for the CDR3: TGTGCCAGCAGCGTGGGAGGGGAGCGGGAAAAACTGTTTTTT.